This record covers a single T cell receptor (beta chain). This record belongs to a study of blood T cell repertoires in COVID-19. Study overall: Samples came from the United States, Italy and Spain, spanning acute and convalescent COVID-19. Sample material is recorded as cDNA or gDNA derived from T cells, B-cell-depleted T cells, or PBMCs.

Per the authors' pipeline: Amplification from reference gene primers served as the basis for estimated nucleated cell counts. TCRdb's table, derived via immunoSEQ multiplex PCR, lists solely in-frame clones and lacks some. V and J calls and clone size follow that table, whereas D and trimming were derived from the DNA. In the table there are approximately 100,000 clones, approximately 90% of which are singletons. Trimming took 2 bases from V and 2 from J, leaving 6 bases between them. Germline values: CDR1 MDHEN, CDR2 SYDVKM. There are 13 residues in the CDR3. The specimen sequenced was peripheral blood. This TCR was sampled from an elderly woman with acute or convalescent COVID-19. The V gene is TRBV28, the J gene TRBJ1-2; D is undetermined. The CDR3 region has the DNA TGTGCCAGCAGTTTAGTCCAAAACTATGGCTACACCTTC. Translation: CASSLVQNYGYTF.